The 13 T cell receptor beta chains presented below share a single source sample, sequenced in a study of chemoradiotherapy in HPV16-positive cancers. Measured with immunoSEQ multiplex PCR; TCRdb has only the in-frame clones, and not every one. Of 1,500 to 2,000 clones listed, around 70% are singletons. This specimen consisted of tumor tissue, obtained from a patient who underwent chemoradiotherapy. These receptors all come from a human donor with HPV-associated anogenital cancer.

This chain joins TRBV9 and TRBJ2-7, with 13 bases fitting TRBD2. The trim removed 4 bases at V and 2 bases at J, leaving 6 bases unmatched. Per the germline V gene, CDR1 is SGDLS and CDR2 is YYNGEE. The CDR3 contains 16 residues. The CDR3 sequence is CASSSGTSGTPYEQYF. The CDR3 nucleotides read TGTGCCAGCAGCTCTGGGACTAGCGGGACTCCCTACGAGCAGTACTTC.

The genes are TRBV6-6 and TRBJ2-1; D unclear. CDR1 is MNHNY, CDR2 SVGAGI, per germline (reference sequence). The CDR3 loop spans 14 amino acids. The V end lost 5 bases, the J end lost 0 bases, and 8 bases lay between the germline ends. CDR3 nucleotides: TGTGCCAGCAGTCAAGTCAACTCCTACAATGAGCAGTTCTTC. Translating gives CASSQVNSYNEQFF.

This clone appeared a few times. The CDR3 spells CALKTVNYGYTF. CDR3 in DNA: TGTGCCCTTAAGACAGTAAACTATGGCTACACCTTC. The J gene is TRBJ1-2, the V gene TRBV12-5; tentative D call: TRBD1 (5 bases). The CDR3 is 12 residues long. Germline loops: CDR1 LGHNT, CDR2 FRNRAP.

This clone turned up a few times. The V and J genes are TRBV10-2 and TRBJ1-1; unclear D gene. Germline CDR1 is WSHSY and CDR2 is SAAADI. This CDR3 comprises 12 residues. Trimming shortened V by 6 bases and J by 0 bases, and 5 bases separated the two germline ends. In DNA, the CDR3 is TGCGCCAGCAGCAGAGTGAACACTGAAGCTTTCTTT. Encoded protein: CASSRVNTEAFF.

The J gene is TRBJ2-5, the V gene TRBV2; TRBD2 matches at 9 bases. The CDR3 is 15 amino acids. V lost 7 bases to trimming and J lost 5 bases; unmatched junction nucleotides: 11. Germline-derived CDR1 and CDR2 are SNHLY and FYNNEI. CDR3 coding DNA: TGTGCCAGCACTTATAGCGGGGGTGGAGGGGAGACCCAGTACTTC. Amino acid sequence: CASTYSGGGGETQYF. The variable domain in full, with the rest retrieved from reference TRBV2 and TRBJ2-5, is EPEVTQTPSHQVTQMGQEVILRCVPISNHLYFYWYRQILGQKVEFLVSFYNNEISEKSEIFDDQFSVERPDGSNFTLKIRSTKLEDSAMYFCASTYSGGGGETQYFGPGTRLLVL.

The chain has TRBV29-1 and TRBJ2-3; D is ambiguous. This CDR3 comprises 11 residues. The V gene's germline CDR1 is SQVTM and CDR2 ANQGSEA. Deletions cut 3 bases from V and 2 bases from J, with 3 bases between. In nucleotides, the CDR3 is TGCAGCGTTGAGAACACAGATACGCAGTATTTT. The encoded protein is CSVENTDTQYF.

In DNA form, the CDR3 reads TGTGCCAATCCCCCCGGGGCAGGGGCTTACAATGAGCAGTTCTTC. It encodes CANPPGAGAYNEQFF. This sequence joins TRBV2 and TRBJ2-1, with D possibly TRBD1 on 6 matching bases. Trimming cost V 10 bases and J 4 bases, with 20 bases left between them. The CDR3 is made up of 15 amino acids. Germline V gives CDR1 SNHLY, CDR2 FYNNEI.

The V gene is TRBV6-5, the J gene TRBJ1-5, with 7 bases fitting TRBD1. Germline lookup yields CDR1 MNHEY and CDR2 SVGAGI. V trimming: 5 bases; J trimming: 0 bases; junction bases outside the gene matches: 4. This CDR3 is built from 15 residues. The CDR3 region is CASSRTGDSNQPQHF. DNA of the CDR3: TGTGCCAGCAGTAGAACAGGGGATAGCAATCAGCCCCAGCATTTT.

With respect to this clone: The junction does not match germline at one end; this may be a read error. The same CDR3 can be traced to other DNA sequences in this sample. V gene TRBV9 combines with J gene TRBJ1-6, with TRBD1 matching over 9 bases. CDR1 is SGDLS and CDR2 is YYNGEE in the germline V gene. This CDR3 is 15 amino acids long. The CDR3 coding sequence is TGTGCTAGCAGCGGAACAGGGGGCAGGAGTTCACCCCTCCACTTT. Protein: CASSGTGGRSSPLHF.

The chain uses TRBV6-1 and TRBJ1-1; D may be TRBD1 (5 bases). Trimming pared 5 bases from V and 3 bases from J, leaving 10 bases between. Looked up from germline, CDR1 is MNHNS and CDR2 is SASEGT. This CDR3 contains 13 residues. CDR3 region: CASSQGLDTEAFF. The DNA of the CDR3 is TGTGCCAGCAGTCAGGGACTTGACACTGAAGCTTTCTTT.

This clone was recorded a few times. The CDR3: CSVSQGFYEQYF. In DNA form, the CDR3 reads TGCAGCGTCTCACAGGGCTTTTACGAGCAGTACTTC. V is TRBV29-1 and J is TRBJ2-7; possibly TRBD1 for D (6 bases). V lost 6 bases and J lost 4, with 13 bases in between. Germline-derived CDR1 and CDR2 are SQVTM and ANQGSEA. The CDR3 covers 12 residues.

The chain is built from TRBV19 and TRBJ2-3; maybe TRBD2 (6 bases). Trimming cost V 5 bases and J 4 bases, with 16 bases left between them. Germline V gives CDR1 LNHDA, CDR2 SQIVND (reference sequence). This CDR3 has 15 amino acids. The CDR3 DNA sequence: TGTGCCAGTAGTGCACTAGCAGGAGTGTCAGATACGCAGTATTTT. Protein: CASSALAGVSDTQYF.

This clone came up a few times. The CDR3 is CASSITGVPTEAFF. In DNA form, the CDR3 reads TGTGCCAGTAGTATCACGGGGGTCCCCACTGAAGCTTTCTTT. This chain links TRBV19 with TRBJ1-1; D is possibly TRBD1 (5 bases). Germline V gene sequence: CDR1 LNHDA, CDR2 SQIVND (reference sequence). The length of the CDR3 is 14 residues. Trimming removed 3 bases at V and 4 bases at J, with 12 bases between. The whole variable domain, remainder taken from reference TRBV19 and TRBJ1-1, is DGGITQSPKYLFRKEGQNVTLSCEQNLNHDAMYWYRQDPGQGLRLIYYSQIVNDFQKGDIAEGYSVSREKKESFPLTVTSAQKNPTAFYLCASSITGVPTEAFFGQGTRLTVV.